These 2 T cell receptor beta chains were all obtained from the same sample, sequenced in a study of blood T cell repertoires in COVID-19. Measured with immunoSEQ multiplex PCR; TCRdb has only the in-frame clones, and not every one. The sample shows over 200,000 clones, roughly 90% of them seen only once. The sample comprised peripheral blood. The receptors come from a young woman with acute or convalescent COVID-19.

V and J are TRBV19 and TRBJ2-3; D might be TRBD2 (6 bases). This CDR3 contains 15 residues. V was shortened by 4 bases and J by 2 bases, with 13 bases between the two germline ends. From germline, CDR1 is LNHDA and CDR2 SQIVND (reference sequence). In nucleotides, the CDR3 is TGTGCCAGTAGTACCGGGACTCTCCCCACAGATACGCAGTATTTT. Translation gives CASSTGTLPTDTQYF.

This clone was detected once. This rearrangement joins TRBV7-9 to TRBJ2-7; 8 positions agree with TRBD1. CDR1 is SEHNR and CDR2 is FQNEAQ in the germline V gene (reference sequence). CDR3 length equals 14 residues. Trimming cost V 6 bases and J 3 bases; bases outside gene matches: 7. This CDR3 is CASSNPGGLYEQYF. In DNA, the CDR3 is TGTGCCAGCAGTAACCCAGGGGGCCTCTACGAGCAGTACTTC.